This T cell receptor (beta chain) was sequenced for a study of cytomegalovirus exposure and HLA in healthy donors. Notes on the study in general: TCR beta V segments were, for the most part, productive about 87% or about 30% of the time in an earlier analysis.

Likely unrecorded immune exposures existed in these nominally healthy donors. PCR employed 60 Vbeta and 13 Jbeta primers. Method: immunoSEQ multiplex PCR; TCRdb's copy keeps in-frame clones and lacks some. This sample has about 76,000 clones; 70% to 85% occur once, and the top ten carry 2% to 3%. V gave up 4 bases and J gave up 3 bases, with 7 bases separating them. This CDR3 spans 11 amino acids. The germline CDR1 and CDR2 sequences are DFQATT and SNEGSKA (reference sequence). Details on this clone: Its antigen is unidentified.

The chain has TRBV20-1 and TRBJ2-7; D remains ambiguous. The source is a man under 40 in good health and CMV-seronegative. Sequenced: PBMCs. The CDR3 coding sequence is TGCAGTGCTACCCCTCTCTACGAGCAGTACTTC. Translated: CSATPLYEQYF.